The present T cell receptor (beta chain) was sequenced within a study of blood T cells in healthy people across ages. Findings of the study overall: The CMV status of each donor remained undetermined, and this could have confounded shifts in expanded clonotypes.

A remark on this clonotype: Its target is not known.

Together with a sample-barcoded 5' primer, a J-beta primer mix was included in a second PCR lasting about 7 to 11 cycles. TCRdb itself ran the 5' RACE reads through MiXCR, one entry per CDR3 protein. The sample holds about 1.4 million distinct CDR3 sequences, 55% to 75% seen once. CDR3 size: 17 residues. Trimming removed 2 bases at V and 0 bases at J, with 15 bases between. The J gene is TRBJ2-3, the V gene TRBV12-3 or TRBV12-4; D gene ambiguous. The sample consisted of blood. The clonotype was recovered from a man between 18 and 35 years old in good health. The CDR3 region has the DNA TGTGCCAGCAGTTTAACTCTGGCAGGCCTCAGCACAGATACGCAGTATTTT. Its translation is CASSLTLAGLSTDTQYF.